The clone carrying this TCR beta chain is a singleton in its sample. Antigen unknown. The junction departs from germline at one end; a sequencing error may be responsible. A sample-barcoded 5' primer and a J-beta primer mix were used in a second PCR of roughly 7 to 11 cycles. TCRdb analysed the 5' RACE reads with MiXCR anew, one entry per CDR3 protein. Of hundreds of thousands of distinct CDR3 sequences listed, about 30% are singletons. This record comes from a study of blood T cells in healthy people across ages. No fewer than 7 million PBMCs went into each sample. Overall study findings and caveats: Measured against age, TCR beta diversity per million T cells decreased in a roughly linear manner. Naive T cell percentage by flow cytometry tracked strongly with beta diversity.

CDR3 length: 14 residues. Germline V CDR1 and CDR2: MGHRA, YSYEKL. The source material was blood. The sequence derives from a woman of 80 years or more in good health. This chain links TRBV4-1 with TRBJ2-2; possible D gene TRBD2, 6 bases. The CDR3 sequence is CASSQELASGELFF. The CDR3 nucleotides read TGTGCCAGCAGCCAGGAACTAGCAAGCGGGGAGCTGTTTTTT.